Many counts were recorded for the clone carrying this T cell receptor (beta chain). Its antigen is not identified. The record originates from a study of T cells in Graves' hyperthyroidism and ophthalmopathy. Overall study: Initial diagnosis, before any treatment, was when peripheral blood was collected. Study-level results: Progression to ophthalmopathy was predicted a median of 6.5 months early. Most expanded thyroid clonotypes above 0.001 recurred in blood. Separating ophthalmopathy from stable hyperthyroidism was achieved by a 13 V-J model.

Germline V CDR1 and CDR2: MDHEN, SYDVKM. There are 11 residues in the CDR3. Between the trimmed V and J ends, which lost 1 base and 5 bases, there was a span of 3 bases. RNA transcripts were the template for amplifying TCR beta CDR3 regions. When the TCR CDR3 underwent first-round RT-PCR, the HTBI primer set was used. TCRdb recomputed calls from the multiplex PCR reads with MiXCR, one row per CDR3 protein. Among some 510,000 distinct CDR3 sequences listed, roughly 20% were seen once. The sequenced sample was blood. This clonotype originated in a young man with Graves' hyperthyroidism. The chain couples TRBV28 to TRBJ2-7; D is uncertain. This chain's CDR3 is CASSLFHEQYF. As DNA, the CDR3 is TGTGCCAGCAGTTTATTTCACGAGCAGTACTTC.